The 24 T cell receptor beta chains in this list originate from one sample, sequenced in a study of OX40 agonist ivuxolimab in advanced cancers. The assay was immunoSEQ multiplex PCR, and TCRdb's table has in-frame clones only and misses some. Here the sample spans about 35,000 clones, approximately 80% being singletons. Sequencing used CD4+ or CD8+ T cells sorted from blood, obtained in a trial of the OX40 agonist ivuxolimab. These receptors all stem from an adult with an advanced solid tumor such as melanoma, head and neck, liver or kidney cancer.

The gene calls are TRBV7-9 and TRBJ2-5; 7 positions match TRBD1. V shed 5 bases and J 5 bases; nucleotides not matched to a gene: 14. Germline V gene lookup returns CDR1 SEHNR and CDR2 FQNEAQ (reference sequence). CDR3 size: 16 residues. The CDR3 spells CASSPPFRQGAETQYF. CDR3 DNA: TGTGCCAGCAGCCCACCCTTTCGACAGGGTGCGGAGACCCAGTACTTC.

The V and J genes are TRBV6-6 and TRBJ2-4; D is ambiguous. From germline, CDR1 is MNHNY and CDR2 SVGAGI (reference sequence). The CDR3 length is 14 residues. Trimming shortened V by 6 bases and J by 3 bases, and 12 bases separated the two germline ends. The CDR3 region is CASSRIEGKNIQYF. In DNA form, the CDR3 reads TGTGCCAGCAGCCGAATAGAAGGCAAAAACATTCAGTACTTC.

Note on this clone: A read error may account for a junction end that differs from germline. This chain uses TRBV11-1 with TRBJ1-2; D gene uncertain. The CDR3 contains 16 residues. Germline V gene data show CDR1 as SGHAT and CDR2 as FQDESV (reference sequence). The CDR3 DNA sequence: TGCGCCAGCAGCCCCACACTCAATATCGGGATTCATGGCTACACCTTC. As protein: CASSPTLNIGIHGYTF. Full variable domain (rest looked up from reference TRBV11-1 and TRBJ1-2): EAEVAQSPRYKITEKSQAVAFWCDPISGHATLYWYRQILGQGPELLVQFQDESVVDDSQLPKDRFSAERLKGVDSTLKIQPAELGDSAMYLCASSPTLNIGIHGYTFGSGTRLTVV.

V usage is TRBV10-1 and J usage is TRBJ2-2; D call uncertain. V gave up 6 bases and J gave up 4 bases, with 3 bases separating them. CDR3 length: 11 amino acids. Germline CDR1 reads WNHNN; CDR2 reads SYGVQD (reference sequence). The DNA for the CDR3 is TGCGCCAGCAGGGGCACCGGGGAGCTGTTTTTT. Protein sequence: CASRGTGELFF.

The rearrangement uses TRBV5-1 and TRBJ2-3; D remains unclear. CDR1 and CDR2 (germline): SGHRS, YFSETQ. V was cut by 0 bases and J by 3 bases, with 8 bases left in between. The CDR3 consists of 14 residues. The CDR3: CASSLELTTDTQYF. In DNA, the CDR3 is TGCGCCAGCAGCTTGGAGTTAACGACAGATACGCAGTATTTT. The whole variable domain, filled in from reference TRBV5-1 and TRBJ2-3, reads KAGVTQTPRYLIKTRGQQVTLSCSPISGHRSVSWYQQTPGQGLQFLFEYFSETQRNKGNFPGRFSGRQFSNSRSEMNVSTLELGDSALYLCASSLELTTDTQYFGPGTRLTVL.

In regard to this clone: In the same sample, other DNA sequences code for this CDR3. This sequence joins TRBV5-1 and TRBJ2-6; no reliable D call. Trimming stripped 0 bases from V and 0 bases from J, with 4 bases between. This CDR3 has 15 amino acids. The germline V gene encodes CDR1 SGHRS and CDR2 YFSETQ. For the CDR3, the DNA is TGCGCCAGCAGCTTGGCGAACTCTGGGGCCAACGTCCTGACTTTC. Translation: CASSLANSGANVLTF.

This chain joins TRBV5-1 and TRBJ2-7; perhaps TRBD1 as D (6 bases). Germline V gene data show CDR1 as SGHRS and CDR2 as YFSETQ. The CDR3 totals 14 residues. Trimming left V 0 bases short and J 5 bases short, with 12 bases between. The CDR3: CASSLGQGQDEQYF. For the CDR3, the DNA is TGCGCCAGCAGCTTGGGGCAGGGGCAGGACGAGCAGTACTTC.

The V gene is TRBV27, the J gene TRBJ1-1; D is unresolved. The CDR3 runs 17 residues. Germline CDR1 reads MNHEY; CDR2 reads SMNVEV (reference sequence). The V end lost 5 bases, the J end lost 1 base, and 20 bases lay between the germline ends. CDR3 amino acids: CASSPERIWRPNTEAFF. The CDR3 DNA reads as TGTGCCAGCAGTCCCGAGAGGATATGGCGGCCGAACACTGAAGCTTTCTTT.

V gene TRBV6-4 combines with J gene TRBJ2-3; 7 bases map to TRBD2. The V gene's germline CDR1 is MRHNA and CDR2 SNTAGT. The V and J ends lost 9 bases and 2 bases, in that order; junction bases with no gene match: 5. The CDR3 totals 13 residues. CDR3 amino acids: CASGAGHTDTQYF. In DNA, the CDR3 is TGTGCCAGTGGAGCGGGGCACACAGATACGCAGTATTTT.

The chain couples TRBV5-6 to TRBJ2-4; no clear D gene. Germline V gene data show CDR1 as SGHDT and CDR2 as YYEEEE. V lost 5 bases and J 0 bases, leaving 9 bases between the germline ends. The CDR3 spans 14 residues. Written as DNA, the CDR3 is TGTGCCAGCAGTATGGTATTAGCCAAAAACATTCAGTACTTC. This translates into CASSMVLAKNIQYF.

The CDR3 bases are TGTGCCAGCAGTTTCCTCCCCCCAGGGACAGGGGGTGGGGAGCAGTTCTTC. It specifies CASSFLPPGTGGGEQFF. The V gene is TRBV27, the J gene TRBJ2-1; 11 bases are shared with TRBD1. Germline values: CDR1 MNHEY, CDR2 SMNVEV (reference sequence). The length of the CDR3 is 17 residues. The trim removed 3 bases at V and 10 bases at J, leaving 14 bases unmatched.

This clone has more than one count but fewer than ten. This chain uses TRBV30 with TRBJ1-2; tentative D call: TRBD1 (5 bases). CDR1 GTSNPN and CDR2 SVGIG come from the germline V gene (reference sequence). The CDR3 consists of 14 residues. V gave up 3 bases and J gave up 6 bases, with 17 bases separating them. In DNA form, the CDR3 reads TGTGCCTGGAGCCATGGTGGGGGGGTAAATGGCTACACCTTC. Translated, it gives CAWSHGGGVNGYTF. The complete variable domain, with remaining parts taken from reference TRBV30 and TRBJ1-2, reads SQTIHQWPATLVQPVGSPLSLECTVEGTSNPNLYWYRQAAGRGLQLLFYSVGIGQISSEVPQNLSASRPQDRQFILSSKKLLLSDSGFYLCAWSHGGGVNGYTFGSGTRLTVV.

The V gene is TRBV9, the J gene TRBJ2-1, with 8 bases identical to TRBD1. Germline CDR1 reads SGDLS; CDR2 reads YYNGEE. J gave up 9 bases and V 0 bases, and 11 bases lay outside the gene matches. CDR3 size: 16 residues. In DNA, the CDR3 is TGTGCCAGCAGCGTAGTGGGGACAGGTCGATATCTTGAGCAGTTCTTC. It yields the protein CASSVVGTGRYLEQFF.

This chain links TRBV2 with TRBJ2-5, with TRBD2 identical over 7 bases. The CDR3 covers 16 residues. The ends lost 6 bases at V and 2 bases at J; junction bases unmatched: 12. Germline V lookup: CDR1 SNHLY, CDR2 FYNNEI. Written as DNA, the CDR3 is TGTGCCAGCAGCAAGGAAAGCGGGGCTTATCAAGAGACCCAGTACTTC. Translated, it gives CASSKESGAYQETQYF. Drawing the rest from reference TRBV2 and TRBJ2-5, the complete variable domain is EPEVTQTPSHQVTQMGQEVILRCVPISNHLYFYWYRQILGQKVEFLVSFYNNEISEKSEIFDDQFSVERPDGSNFTLKIRSTKLEDSAMYFCASSKESGAYQETQYFGPGTRLLVL.

This clone has only a few counts. V gene TRBV30 combines with J gene TRBJ1-5; perhaps TRBD1 as D (5 bases). The germline V and J ends were trimmed by 0 bases and 11 bases, with 11 bases remaining between them. CDR1 is GTSNPN and CDR2 is SVGIG in the germline V gene (reference sequence). CDR3 size: 12 residues. DNA of the CDR3: TGTGCCTGGAGTGTACAGAAGGGGTCCCAGCATTTT. This translates into CAWSVQKGSQHF.

The chain joins TRBV19 to TRBJ1-1; TRBD1 might be the D (6 bases). The germline CDR1 and CDR2 sequences are LNHDA and SQIVND (reference sequence). V was trimmed by 6 bases and J by 3 bases, leaving 17 bases between them. The CDR3 is 15 amino acids. In DNA form, the CDR3 reads TGTGCCAGTAGACCTCAGGGGCCCTTTCACACTGAAGCTTTCTTT. Protein: CASRPQGPFHTEAFF.

The chain carries TRBV28 and TRBJ2-1; D is unclear. This CDR3 comprises 14 residues. Germline V gene lookup returns CDR1 MDHEN and CDR2 SYDVKM. Trimming took off 2 bases at V and 2 bases at J, with 7 bases between the two ends. In nucleotides, the CDR3 is TGTGCCAGCAGTTTACGTGGGGCCTACAATGAGCAGTTCTTC. This sequence encodes CASSLRGAYNEQFF.

The V and J genes are TRBV10-3 and TRBJ1-1; TRBD1 might be the D (5 bases). V shed 8 bases and J shed 0 bases, with 10 bases lying between them. Germline assignment: CDR1 ENHRY and CDR2 SYGVKD. CDR3 length: 13 amino acids. The DNA for the CDR3 is TGTGCCATCCTTGACAGACTGAACACTGAAGCTTTCTTT. Amino acid sequence: CAILDRLNTEAFF.

This chain links TRBV15 with TRBJ1-3, with TRBD1 as a possible D gene (5 bases). The V end was cut by 4 bases, the J end by 11 bases, with 15 bases between. The CDR3 spans 13 residues. Germline V gives CDR1 LNHNV, CDR2 YYDKDF (reference sequence). The CDR3 nucleotides read TGTGCCACCAGCACCGGGACTGCGCAGCCCATATATTTT. This sequence encodes CATSTGTAQPIYF. The whole variable domain, remainder taken from reference TRBV15 and TRBJ1-3, is DAMVIQNPRYQVTQFGKPVTLSCSQTLNHNVMYWYQQKSSQAPKLLFHYYDKDFNNEADTPDNFQSRRPNTSFCFLDIRSPGLGDTAMYLCATSTGTAQPIYFGEGSWLTVV.

This clone was detected only a few times. CDR3 DNA: TGTGCCAGCAGTGAAGCGGGGCAGGTTAGCAATCAGCCCCAGCATTTT. This gives the protein CASSEAGQVSNQPQHF. The gene calls are TRBV6-1 and TRBJ1-5; D may be TRBD1 (5 bases). V was pared by 0 bases and J by 0 bases, with 9 bases between. The CDR3 loop spans 16 amino acids. Germline V CDR1 and CDR2: MNHNS, SASEGT.

CDR3 amino acids: CASSLGHVDREGKQYF. The CDR3 coding sequence is TGCGCCAGCAGCTTGGGCCATGTGGACAGGGAAGGCAAGCAGTACTTC. The V gene is TRBV5-1, the J gene TRBJ2-7; TRBD1 matches at 8 bases. CDR3 length equals 16 residues. Trimming took 0 bases from V and 8 from J; bases not matched to a gene: 13. The germline CDR1 and CDR2 sequences are SGHRS and YFSETQ.

The chain recombines TRBV30 with TRBJ1-1; the D is unclear. This CDR3 region has 13 residues. CDR1 GTSNPN and CDR2 SVGIG come from the germline V gene (reference sequence). V lost 0 bases and J 2 bases, leaving 7 bases between the germline ends. In DNA form, the CDR3 reads TGTGCCTGGAGTGTAGGGTCAAACACTGAAGCTTTCTTT. As protein: CAWSVGSNTEAFF.

V usage is TRBV6-1 and J usage is TRBJ2-7, with 8 bases identical to TRBD1. This CDR3 has 13 amino acids. Germline trimming cut 6 bases from V and 6 bases from J; bases unmatched to any gene: 7. Germline CDR1 MNHNS, CDR2 SASEGT. The CDR3 DNA is TGTGCCAGCAGCCCTAGACAGGGGACCGAGCAGTACGTC. Residues: CASSPRQGTEQYV.

This rearrangement joins TRBV7-6 to TRBJ1-1, with D possibly being TRBD1 (6 bases). Germline V gene sequence: CDR1 SGHVS, CDR2 FNYEAQ. The CDR3 sequence is 12 residues long. V shed 5 bases and J shed 8 bases, with 12 bases lying between them. The CDR3 spells CASSHSTGEAFF. In nucleotides, the CDR3 is TGTGCCAGCAGCCATTCCACAGGGGAAGCTTTCTTT.